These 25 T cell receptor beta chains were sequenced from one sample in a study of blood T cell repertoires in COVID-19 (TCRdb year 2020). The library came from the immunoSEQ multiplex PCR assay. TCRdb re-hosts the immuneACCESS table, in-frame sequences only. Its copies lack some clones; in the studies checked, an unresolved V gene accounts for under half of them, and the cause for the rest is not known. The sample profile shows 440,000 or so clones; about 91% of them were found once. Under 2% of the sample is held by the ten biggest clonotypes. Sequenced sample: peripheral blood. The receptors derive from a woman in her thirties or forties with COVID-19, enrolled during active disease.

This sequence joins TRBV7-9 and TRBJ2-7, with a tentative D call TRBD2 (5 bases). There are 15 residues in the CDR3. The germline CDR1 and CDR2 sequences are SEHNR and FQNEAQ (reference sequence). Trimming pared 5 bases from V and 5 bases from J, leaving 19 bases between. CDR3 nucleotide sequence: TGTGCCAGCAGCCCCGGGCAGAGAGAAGCGGACGAGCAGTACTTC. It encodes CASSPGQREADEQYF.

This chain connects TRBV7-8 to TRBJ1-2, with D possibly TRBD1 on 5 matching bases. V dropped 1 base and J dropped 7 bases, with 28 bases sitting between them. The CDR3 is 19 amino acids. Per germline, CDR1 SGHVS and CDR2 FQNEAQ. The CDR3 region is CASSLDSWGRFMSMSGYTF. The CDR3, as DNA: TGTGCCAGCAGCTTAGACTCCTGGGGGAGGTTTATGAGTATGAGTGGCTACACCTTC.

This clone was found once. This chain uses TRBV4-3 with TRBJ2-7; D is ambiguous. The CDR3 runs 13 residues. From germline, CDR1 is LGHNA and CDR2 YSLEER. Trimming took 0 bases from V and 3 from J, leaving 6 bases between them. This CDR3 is CASSQDGVYEQYF. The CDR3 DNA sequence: TGCGCCAGCAGCCAAGATGGAGTCTACGAGCAGTACTTC.

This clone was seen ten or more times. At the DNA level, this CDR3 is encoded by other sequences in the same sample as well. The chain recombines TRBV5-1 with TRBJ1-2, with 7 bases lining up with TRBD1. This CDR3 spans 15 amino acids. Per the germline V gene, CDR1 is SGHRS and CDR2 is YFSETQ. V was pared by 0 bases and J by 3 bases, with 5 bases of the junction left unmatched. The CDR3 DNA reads TGCGCCAGCAGCTTGGAAGGGGGCTCCTACTATGGCTACACCTTC. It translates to CASSLEGGSYYGYTF.

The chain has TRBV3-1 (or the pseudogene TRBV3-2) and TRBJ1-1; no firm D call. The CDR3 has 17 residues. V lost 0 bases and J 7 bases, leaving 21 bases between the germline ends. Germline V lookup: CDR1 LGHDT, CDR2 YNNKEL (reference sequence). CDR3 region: CASSQEGSWVGSGEAFF. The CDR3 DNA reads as TGTGCCAGCAGCCAAGAAGGATCATGGGTGGGCTCAGGTGAAGCTTTCTTT.

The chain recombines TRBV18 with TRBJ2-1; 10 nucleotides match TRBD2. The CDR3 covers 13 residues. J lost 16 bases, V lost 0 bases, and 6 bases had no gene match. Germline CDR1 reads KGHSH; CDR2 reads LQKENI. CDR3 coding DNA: TGTGCCAGCTCACCACCAGCGGGGGGGATAAATTTCTTC. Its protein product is CASSPPAGGINFF.

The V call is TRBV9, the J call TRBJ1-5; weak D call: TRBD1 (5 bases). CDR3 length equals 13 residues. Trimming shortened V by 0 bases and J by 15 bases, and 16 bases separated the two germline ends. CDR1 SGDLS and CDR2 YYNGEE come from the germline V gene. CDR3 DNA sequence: TGTGCCAGCAGCGTAGAGGGTTCCGGGACTAGGCATTTT. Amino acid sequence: CASSVEGSGTRHF.

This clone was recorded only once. The CDR3 bases are TGCGCCAGCAGCCAAGAGGTGGGGGGGACTGAAGCTTTCTTT. Its protein is CASSQEVGGTEAFF. The chain joins TRBV4-3 to TRBJ1-1, with TRBD1 as a possible D gene (5 bases). CDR3 length: 14 residues. Germline V gene lookup returns CDR1 LGHNA and CDR2 YSLEER. V was clipped by 0 bases and J by 5 bases, with 10 bases between them.

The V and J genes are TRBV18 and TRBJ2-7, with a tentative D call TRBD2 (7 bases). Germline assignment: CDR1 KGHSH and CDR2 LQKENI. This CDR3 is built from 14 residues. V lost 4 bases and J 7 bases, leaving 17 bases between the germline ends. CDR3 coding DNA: TGTGCCAGCTCACGCACCGCGGGGGCGGAAGAGCAGTACTTC. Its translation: CASSRTAGAEEQYF.

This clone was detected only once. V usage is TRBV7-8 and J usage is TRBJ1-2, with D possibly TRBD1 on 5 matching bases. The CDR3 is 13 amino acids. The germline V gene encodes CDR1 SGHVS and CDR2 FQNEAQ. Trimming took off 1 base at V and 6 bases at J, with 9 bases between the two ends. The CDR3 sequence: CASSLVRGHGYTF. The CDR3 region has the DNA TGTGCCAGCAGCTTAGTTAGGGGCCATGGCTACACCTTC.

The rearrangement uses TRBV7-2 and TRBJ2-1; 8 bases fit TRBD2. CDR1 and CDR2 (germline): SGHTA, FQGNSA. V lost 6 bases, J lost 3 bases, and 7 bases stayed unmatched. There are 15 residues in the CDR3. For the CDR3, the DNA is TGTGCCAGCAGTTTCACCGGGACTAGCTACAATGAGCAGTTCTTC. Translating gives CASSFTGTSYNEQFF.

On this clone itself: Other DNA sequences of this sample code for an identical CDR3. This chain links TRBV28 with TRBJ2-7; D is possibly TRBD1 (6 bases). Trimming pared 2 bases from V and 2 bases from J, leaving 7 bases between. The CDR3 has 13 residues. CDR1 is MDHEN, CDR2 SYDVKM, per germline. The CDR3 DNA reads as TGTGCCAGCAGTTTACAGGGGACCTACGAGCAGTACTTC. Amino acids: CASSLQGTYEQYF. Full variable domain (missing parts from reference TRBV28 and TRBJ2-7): DVKVTQSSRYLVKRTGEKVFLECVQDMDHENMFWYRQDPGLGLRLIYFSYDVKMKEKGDIPEGYSVSREKKERFSLILESASTNQTSMYLCASSLQGTYEQYFGPGTRLTVT.

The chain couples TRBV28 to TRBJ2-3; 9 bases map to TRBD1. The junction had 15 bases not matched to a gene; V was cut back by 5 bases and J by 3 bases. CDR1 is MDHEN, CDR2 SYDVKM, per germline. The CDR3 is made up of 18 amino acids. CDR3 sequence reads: CASSLRTGEGVGTDTQYF. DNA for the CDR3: TGTGCCAGCAGTCTGAGGACAGGGGAGGGGGTAGGAACAGATACGCAGTATTTT.

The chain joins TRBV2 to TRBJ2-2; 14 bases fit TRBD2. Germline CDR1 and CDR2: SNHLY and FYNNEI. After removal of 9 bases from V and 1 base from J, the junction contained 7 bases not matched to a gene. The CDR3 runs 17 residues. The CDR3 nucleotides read TGTGCCAGTCGGGGGACTAGCGGGAGTAGGAACACCGGGGAGCTGTTTTTT. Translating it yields CASRGTSGSRNTGELFF. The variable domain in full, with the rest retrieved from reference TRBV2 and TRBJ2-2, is EPEVTQTPSHQVTQMGQEVILRCVPISNHLYFYWYRQILGQKVEFLVSFYNNEISEKSEIFDDQFSVERPDGSNFTLKIRSTKLEDSAMYFCASRGTSGSRNTGELFFGEGSRLTVL.

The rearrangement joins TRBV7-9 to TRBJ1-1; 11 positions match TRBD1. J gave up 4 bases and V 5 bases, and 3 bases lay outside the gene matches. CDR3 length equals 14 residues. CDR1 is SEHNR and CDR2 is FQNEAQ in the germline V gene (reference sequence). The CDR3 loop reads CASSPGTGGTEAFF. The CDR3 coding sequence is TGTGCCAGCAGCCCAGGGACAGGGGGCACTGAAGCTTTCTTT.

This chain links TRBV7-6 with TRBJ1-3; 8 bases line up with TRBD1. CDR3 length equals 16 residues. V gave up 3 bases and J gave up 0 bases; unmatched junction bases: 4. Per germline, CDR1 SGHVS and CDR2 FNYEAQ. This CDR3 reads CASSLGTGSSGNTIYF. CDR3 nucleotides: TGTGCCAGCAGCTTGGGGACAGGCAGCTCTGGAAACACCATATATTTT.

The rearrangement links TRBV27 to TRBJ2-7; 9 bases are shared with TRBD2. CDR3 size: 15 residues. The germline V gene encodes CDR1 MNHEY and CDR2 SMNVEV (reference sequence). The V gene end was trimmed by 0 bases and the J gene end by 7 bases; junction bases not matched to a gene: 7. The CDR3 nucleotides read TGTGCCAGCAGTTTATCTGCGGGAGGGGGAGGGGAGCAGTACTTC. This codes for CASSLSAGGGGEQYF.

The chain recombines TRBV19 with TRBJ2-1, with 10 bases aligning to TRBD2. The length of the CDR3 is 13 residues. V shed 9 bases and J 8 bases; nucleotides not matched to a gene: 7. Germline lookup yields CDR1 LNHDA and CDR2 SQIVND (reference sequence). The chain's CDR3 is CASRAGGLDEQFF. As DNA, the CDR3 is TGTGCCAGCCGAGCGGGGGGGCTAGATGAGCAGTTCTTC. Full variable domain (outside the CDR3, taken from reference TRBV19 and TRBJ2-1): DGGITQSPKYLFRKEGQNVTLSCEQNLNHDAMYWYRQDPGQGLRLIYYSQIVNDFQKGDIAEGYSVSREKKESFPLTVTSAQKNPTAFYLCASRAGGLDEQFFGPGTRLTVL.

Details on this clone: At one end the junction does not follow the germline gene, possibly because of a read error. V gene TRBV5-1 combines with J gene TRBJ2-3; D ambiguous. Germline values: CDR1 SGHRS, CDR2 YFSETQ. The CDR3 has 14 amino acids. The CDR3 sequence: CASNLVPERDTQYF. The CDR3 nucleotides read TGCGCCAGCAACTTGGTGCCGGAGCGAGATACGCAGTATTTT.

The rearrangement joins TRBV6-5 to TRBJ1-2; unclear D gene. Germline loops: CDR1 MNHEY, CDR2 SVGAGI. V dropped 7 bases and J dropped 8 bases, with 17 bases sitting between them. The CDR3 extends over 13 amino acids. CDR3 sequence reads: CASTPRDLGGYTF. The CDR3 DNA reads TGTGCCAGCACTCCCCGGGATTTGGGGGGCTACACCTTC.

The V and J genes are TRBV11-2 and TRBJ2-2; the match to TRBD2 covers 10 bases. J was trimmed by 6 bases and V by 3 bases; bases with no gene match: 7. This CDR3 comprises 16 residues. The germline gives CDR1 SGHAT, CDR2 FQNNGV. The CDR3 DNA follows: TGTGCCAGCAGCTTCCTAGCGGGAGTTTCGGCCGGGGAGCTGTTTTTT. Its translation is CASSFLAGVSAGELFF.

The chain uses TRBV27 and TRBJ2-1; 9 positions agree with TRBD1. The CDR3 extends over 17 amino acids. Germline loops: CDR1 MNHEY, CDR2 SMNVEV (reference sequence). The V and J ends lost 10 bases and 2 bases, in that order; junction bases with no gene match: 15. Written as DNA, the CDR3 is TGTGCCACCTTAGAACCCATAAACAGGGGGCCCTACAATGAGCAGTTCTTC. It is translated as CATLEPINRGPYNEQFF.

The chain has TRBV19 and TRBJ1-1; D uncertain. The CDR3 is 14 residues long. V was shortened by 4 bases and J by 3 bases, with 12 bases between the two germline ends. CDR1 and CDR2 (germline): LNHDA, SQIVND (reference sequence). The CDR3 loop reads CASSNRGRDTEAFF. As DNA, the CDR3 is TGTGCCAGTAGTAACCGAGGGAGGGACACTGAAGCTTTCTTT.

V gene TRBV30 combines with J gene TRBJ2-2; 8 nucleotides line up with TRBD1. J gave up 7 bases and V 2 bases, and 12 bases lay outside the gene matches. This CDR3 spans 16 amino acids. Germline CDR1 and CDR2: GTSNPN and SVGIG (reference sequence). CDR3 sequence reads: CAWSPTGGFSGGELFF. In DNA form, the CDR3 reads TGTGCCTGGAGTCCAACAGGGGGATTTAGTGGCGGGGAGCTGTTTTTT.

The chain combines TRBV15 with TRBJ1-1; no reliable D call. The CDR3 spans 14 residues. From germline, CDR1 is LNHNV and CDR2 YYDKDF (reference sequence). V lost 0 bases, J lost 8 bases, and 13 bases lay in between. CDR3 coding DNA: TGTGCCACCAGCAGAGATCTGATAGAAATAGAAGCTTTCTTT. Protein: CATSRDLIEIEAFF.